A selection of T cell receptor beta chains follows, all from one sample in a study of blood T cell repertoires in COVID-19. Assay: immunoSEQ multiplex PCR; the TCRdb copy retains only in-frame clones and omits some. Of around 370,000 clones detected, around 87% appear once; the ten largest clones hold around 6%. Sequencing was carried out using peripheral blood. The source of these receptors is a woman in her fifties or sixties with COVID-19, enrolled during active disease. The CDR3 runs from the conserved cysteine through the conserved F or W. Fields, in order: D gene, J gene, V gene, clone size, CDR3 DNA, CDR3 protein. The D gene is left open where the match is weak. Expanded clones get a size class; other rows say once, few or many, or leave the size out.

D gene: TRBD1; J gene: TRBJ2-4; V gene: TRBV4-1; clone size: .; CDR3 DNA: TGCGCCAGCAGCCTACTTAGGACAGGACTAAACATTCAGTACTTC; CDR3 protein: CASSLLRTGLNIQYF
D gene: .; J gene: TRBJ1-2; V gene: TRBV9; clone size: .; CDR3 DNA: TGTGCCAGCAGCGTGACGGGAACGTATGGCTACACCTTC; CDR3 protein: CASSVTGTYGYTF
D gene: TRBD1; J gene: TRBJ1-1; V gene: TRBV6-6; clone size: .; CDR3 DNA: TGTGCCACCTGTCGGGACAGCCCGAACACTGAAGCTTTCTTT; CDR3 protein: CATCRDSPNTEAFF
D gene: TRBD1; J gene: TRBJ1-3; V gene: TRBV5-1; clone size: .; CDR3 DNA: TGCGCCAGCAGCTTGGAGGGACAGATTGGAAACACCATATATTTT; CDR3 protein: CASSLEGQIGNTIYF
D gene: TRBD1; J gene: TRBJ2-7; V gene: TRBV14; clone size: .; CDR3 DNA: TGTGCCAGCAGTCAGACCGGGACAGGGACCTACGAGCAGTACTTC; CDR3 protein: CASSQTGTGTYEQYF
D gene: .; J gene: TRBJ2-7; V gene: TRBV29-1; clone size: once; CDR3 DNA: TGCAGCGTCCAGAGGAGTAATTCGTACGAGCAGTACTTC; CDR3 protein: CSVQRSNSYEQYF
D gene: .; J gene: TRBJ1-1; V gene: TRBV3-1/TRBV3-2; clone size: .; CDR3 DNA: TGTGCCAGCAGCCAACCGGGACTTCCGAACACTGAAGCTTTCTTT; CDR3 protein: CASSQPGLPNTEAFF
D gene: TRBD1; J gene: TRBJ1-1; V gene: TRBV3-1/TRBV3-2; clone size: .; CDR3 DNA: TGTGCCAGCAGCCAAGGACGGGCCGCGTGGGGACAGGGAGGCACTGAAGCTTTCTTT; CDR3 protein: CASSQGRAAWGQGGTEAFF
D gene: TRBD2; J gene: TRBJ2-1; V gene: TRBV10-3; clone size: .; CDR3 DNA: TGTGCCATCAAGGGGCCGGGCGGGAGCTCCTACAATGAGCAGTTCTTC; CDR3 protein: CAIKGPGGSSYNEQFF
D gene: .; J gene: TRBJ1-5; V gene: TRBV30; clone size: .; CDR3 DNA: TGTGCCTGGAGTGTACAGGGTCTGGTTCAGCCCCAGCATTTT; CDR3 protein: CAWSVQGLVQPQHF
D gene: TRBD2; J gene: TRBJ2-1; V gene: TRBV5-1; clone size: .; CDR3 DNA: TGCGCCAGCAGCTCGAGCGGGAGGGGCCCCAATGAGCAGTTCTTC; CDR3 protein: CASSSSGRGPNEQFF
D gene: TRBD1; J gene: TRBJ1-1; V gene: TRBV6-2/TRBV6-3; clone size: once; CDR3 DNA: TGTGCCAGCAGTCCGGACAGGGCCACTGAAGCTTTCTTT; CDR3 protein: CASSPDRATEAFF
D gene: TRBD1; J gene: TRBJ1-1; V gene: TRBV5-1; clone size: .; CDR3 DNA: TGCGCCAGCAGCTTGGCCCCTAGGACAGGGTCTGAAGCTTTCTTT; CDR3 protein: CASSLAPRTGSEAFF
D gene: .; J gene: TRBJ2-2; V gene: TRBV11-3; clone size: .; CDR3 DNA: TGTGCCAGCAGCTCCCCATACACCGGGGAGCTGTTTTTT; CDR3 protein: CASSSPYTGELFF
D gene: .; J gene: TRBJ1-3; V gene: TRBV6-5; clone size: .; CDR3 DNA: TGTGCCAGCAGTAAACAGTCTCACGGAAACACCATATATTTT; CDR3 protein: CASSKQSHGNTIYF
D gene: .; J gene: TRBJ1-1; V gene: TRBV4-3; clone size: .; CDR3 DNA: TGCGCCAGCAGCCTTTCCCGGGGCGGGGGCGACTCGGCTTTCTTT; CDR3 protein: CASSLSRGGGDSAFF
D gene: .; J gene: TRBJ2-2; V gene: TRBV7-7; clone size: .; CDR3 DNA: TGTGCCAGCAGCTTAGGACAGGCCCAGAACACCGGGGAGCTGTTTTTT; CDR3 protein: CASSLGQAQNTGELFF
D gene: .; J gene: TRBJ2-1; V gene: TRBV24-1; clone size: .; CDR3 DNA: TGTGCCACCAGTGTGGGGCAGGGTGAGAATGAGCAGTTCTTC; CDR3 protein: CATSVGQGENEQFF
D gene: TRBD2; J gene: TRBJ2-5; V gene: TRBV7-2; clone size: few; CDR3 DNA: TGTGCCAGCAGCTTTTCGACTAGCGGGACCCAAGAGACCCAGTACTTC; CDR3 protein: CASSFSTSGTQETQYF
D gene: .; J gene: TRBJ1-1; V gene: TRBV6-1; clone size: .; CDR3 DNA: TGTGCCAGCAGTGTTAATTCTGTGCAGGGAACGAACACTGAAGCTTTCTTT; CDR3 protein: CASSVNSVQGTNTEAFF
D gene: .; J gene: TRBJ2-1; V gene: TRBV7-2; clone size: .; CDR3 DNA: TGTGCCAGCAGCTATAGCGGTCTCTCCTACAATGAGCAGTTCTTC; CDR3 protein: CASSYSGLSYNEQFF
D gene: .; J gene: TRBJ2-2; V gene: TRBV7-6; clone size: .; CDR3 DNA: TGTGCCAGCAGCTCCGGCGGGAAGGGGGGGTCGAACACCGGGGAGCTGTTTTTT; CDR3 protein: CASSSGGKGGSNTGELFF
D gene: TRBD1; J gene: TRBJ1-6; V gene: TRBV14; clone size: .; CDR3 DNA: TGTGCCAGCACCCGACGGACAGGGTTTGTTTCACCCCTCCACTTT; CDR3 protein: CASTRRTGFVSPLHF
D gene: .; J gene: TRBJ1-1; V gene: TRBV11-3; clone size: .; CDR3 DNA: TGTGCCAGCAGCGTGGACAGCACTGAAGCTTTCTTT; CDR3 protein: CASSVDSTEAFF
D gene: TRBD1; J gene: TRBJ2-7; V gene: TRBV18; clone size: .; CDR3 DNA: TGTGCCAGCTCACCATCCGGGACAGCCTACGAGCAGTACTTC; CDR3 protein: CASSPSGTAYEQYF
D gene: .; J gene: TRBJ1-2; V gene: TRBV19; clone size: .; CDR3 DNA: TGTGCCAGTAGTCACCCTCCGACAGGACATTATGGCTACACCTTC; CDR3 protein: CASSHPPTGHYGYTF
D gene: TRBD1; J gene: TRBJ2-1; V gene: TRBV4-2; clone size: .; CDR3 DNA: TGTGCCAGCAGCCAAACGCCCGACAGGGAAGGAACCTACAATGAGCAGTTCTTC; CDR3 protein: CASSQTPDREGTYNEQFF
D gene: .; J gene: TRBJ2-7; V gene: TRBV11-2; clone size: .; CDR3 DNA: TGTGCCAGCAGCTTACTTCGGGGGTCCTACGAGCAGTACTTC; CDR3 protein: CASSLLRGSYEQYF
D gene: .; J gene: TRBJ2-1; V gene: TRBV4-2; clone size: .; CDR3 DNA: TGTGCCAGCAGCCAAGCGCGGGGATTTAATAATGAGCAGTTCTTC; CDR3 protein: CASSQARGFNNEQFF
D gene: .; J gene: TRBJ2-1; V gene: TRBV6-5; clone size: .; CDR3 DNA: TGTGCCAGCAGTTACAACCTCGGGAGCTCCTACAATGAGCAGTTCTTC; CDR3 protein: CASSYNLGSSYNEQFF